This T cell receptor beta chain is from a study of cytomegalovirus exposure and HLA in healthy donors. Study-level information: Early on, a data release was issued that held roughly 86 million unique TCRs from HLA-typed donors. Study-wide points: Several top significant clusters appeared, in a later analysis, to be linked to common viral pathogens.

This PCR relied on a set of 60 Vbeta primers and 13 Jbeta primers. Assay used: immunoSEQ multiplex PCR; TCRdb lists only in-frame clones, some missing. The profile shows about 140,000 clones, approximately 62% of them singletons. The germline V gene has CDR1 MDHEN and CDR2 SYDVKM. The CDR3 covers 16 residues. V was pared by 5 bases and J by 2 bases, with 19 bases between. This clone appeared a few times. Its specificity is not known. Material for sequencing was PBMCs. The source is a human donor in good health. V and J are TRBV28 and TRBJ2-7, with D perhaps TRBD2 (6 bases). CDR3 protein: CASSPRGWRGTYEQYF. The CDR3 region has the DNA TGTGCCAGCAGTCCACGTGGATGGCGGGGCACCTACGAGCAGTACTTC.